These 22 T cell receptor beta chains share one sample of origin, sequenced in a study of blood T cells in healthy people across ages. A second PCR, run for about 7 to 11 cycles, used a sample-barcoded 5' primer plus a J-beta primer mix. TCRdb itself ran the 5' RACE reads through MiXCR, one entry per CDR3 protein. Of 850,000 to 1,000,000 distinct CDR3 sequences in the sample, roughly 51% are singletons; the top ten hold around 21%. Sequenced input: blood. The receptors derive from an older woman in good health.

This clonotype was picked up one time. This sequence joins TRBV28 and TRBJ2-7; 7 nucleotides line up with TRBD2. Germline CDR1 MDHEN, CDR2 SYDVKM. The CDR3 covers 14 residues. Trimming cost V 5 bases and J 7 bases; bases outside gene matches: 11. CDR3 nucleotide sequence: TGTGCCAGCAGTCAGACTAGCTCGTACAATGAGCAGTACTTC. This translates into CASSQTSSYNEQYF.

The chain has TRBV27 and TRBJ2-3; D is unclear. Germline CDR1 MNHEY, CDR2 SMNVEV (reference sequence). This CDR3 spans 16 amino acids. The V end lost 5 bases, the J end lost 2 bases, and 17 bases lay between the germline ends. The DNA of the CDR3 is TGTGCCAGCAGTCCCACCCTTTCACGGATCACAGATACGCAGTATTTT. Its translation is CASSPTLSRITDTQYF.

The V gene is TRBV4-1, the J gene TRBJ2-7; the match to TRBD2 covers 12 bases. The length of the CDR3 is 18 residues. V was clipped by 0 bases and J by 3 bases; unmatched bases: 9. Looked up from germline, CDR1 is MGHRA and CDR2 is YSYEKL. DNA for the CDR3: TGCGCCAGCAGCCAAGACGCTATCGCACTAGCGGGAGGCTACGAGCAGTACTTC. Amino acids: CASSQDAIALAGGYEQYF.

The CDR3 loop reads CSASLDRYNEQFF. Here the CDR3 DNA reads TGCAGTGCTTCTCTGGACAGGTACAATGAGCAGTTCTTC. This chain joins TRBV20-1 and TRBJ2-1; 7 bases line up with TRBD1. The CDR3 is made up of 13 amino acids. CDR1 is DFQATT, CDR2 SNEGSKA, per germline (reference sequence). The ends lost 5 bases at V and 4 bases at J; junction bases unmatched: 5.

The chain carries TRBV20-1 and TRBJ2-7; TRBD1 or TRBD2 may be the D gene (5 bases each). Germline V gives CDR1 DFQATT, CDR2 SNEGSKA (reference sequence). Trimming took 6 bases from V and 5 from J, leaving 11 bases between them. The CDR3 length is 11 residues. The CDR3 DNA is TGCAGTGCCGTGGGACCTAACGAGCAGTACTTC. This sequence encodes CSAVGPNEQYF.

This sequence joins TRBV20-1 and TRBJ2-1; 7 bases fit TRBD2. The J call may be wrong; the DNA end is better matched by TRBJ2-7. CDR3 length equals 13 residues. CDR1 and CDR2 from the germline V gene are DFQATT and SNEGSKA (reference sequence). CDR3 DNA: TGCAGTGCAGGCGGCGGGAGAACCCACGAGCAGTACTTC. This gives the protein CSAGGGRTHEQYF.

This chain connects TRBV12-3 or TRBV12-4 to TRBJ2-3; weak D call: TRBD2 (6 bases). Trimming cost V 11 bases and J 3 bases, with 15 bases left between them. The CDR3 runs to 13 residues. CDR3 loop: CASGRDGTDTQYF. The CDR3 bases are TGTGCCTCCGGGCGGGACGGGACAGATACGCAGTATTTT.

This sequence joins TRBV7-9 and TRBJ2-7; D is ambiguous. The germline V gene has CDR1 SEHNR and CDR2 FQNEAQ (reference sequence). The CDR3 is made up of 14 amino acids. Trimming cost V 2 bases and J 3 bases, with 11 bases left between them. The CDR3 protein is CASSLPNTIYEQYF. In nucleotides, the CDR3 is TGTGCCAGCAGCTTACCAAACACCATCTACGAGCAGTACTTC. The full variable domain, with the rest looked up from reference TRBV7-9 and TRBJ2-7, is DTGVSQNPRHKITKRGQNVTFRCDPISEHNRLYWYRQTLGQGPEFLTYFQNEAQLEKSRLLSDRFSAERPKGSFSTLEIQRTEQGDSAMYLCASSLPNTIYEQYFGPGTRLTVT.

This clonotype was seen a single time. The V call is TRBV12-3 or TRBV12-4, the J call TRBJ2-1, with D perhaps matching TRBD2 (6 bases). The CDR3 covers 17 residues. V lost 1 base and J 0 bases, leaving 13 bases between the germline ends. The CDR3 DNA follows: TGTGCCAGCAGTTTAGACGGGAGAGTCTCCTCCTACAATGAGCAGTTCTTC. Protein: CASSLDGRVSSYNEQFF.

This clonotype was recorded at least ten times. V and J are TRBV7-6 and TRBJ2-1, with unresolved D. Per the germline V gene, CDR1 is SGHVS and CDR2 is FNYEAQ. This CDR3 comprises 15 residues. The ends were cut back, 5 bases at V and 0 bases at J, with 11 bases in the middle. For the CDR3, the DNA is TGTGCCAGCAGCGTACTCACGAGCTCCTACAATGAGCAGTTCTTC. Translating gives CASSVLTSSYNEQFF.

This clonotype was detected ten times or more. The chain links TRBV29-1 to TRBJ2-4; no clear D gene. Germline lookup yields CDR1 SQVTM and CDR2 ANQGSEA. The CDR3 contains 12 residues. Trimming stripped 3 bases from V and 8 bases from J, with 11 bases between. The DNA for the CDR3 is TGCAGCGTTGATGCCGGCGGAGACATTCAGTACTTC. This codes for CSVDAGGDIQYF. Supplemented by reference TRBV29-1 and TRBJ2-4, the full variable domain reads SAVISQKPSRDICQRGTSLTIQCQVDSQVTMMFWYRQQPGQSLTLIATANQGSEATYESGFVIDKFPISRPNLTFSTLTVSNMSPEDSSIYLCSVDAGGDIQYFGAGTRLSVL.

The chain couples TRBV6-6 to TRBJ2-5, with a possible D match to TRBD2 (6 bases). The CDR3 is 16 residues long. V dropped 2 bases and J dropped 5 bases, with 18 bases sitting between them. The germline V gene has CDR1 MNHNY and CDR2 SVGAGI (reference sequence). The CDR3 region has the DNA TGTGCCAGCAGTTACCCTATGGGGGTCGGAGGGGAGACCCAGTACTTC. Its protein is CASSYPMGVGGETQYF.

The V and J genes are TRBV5-1 and TRBJ2-3, with unresolved D. Per the germline V gene, CDR1 is SGHRS and CDR2 is YFSETQ. The CDR3 length is 15 residues. Deletions cut 2 bases from V and 0 bases from J, with 10 bases between. CDR3 nucleotide sequence: TGCGCCAGCAGCTTCAGAGCGCCTAGCACAGATACGCAGTATTTT. It encodes CASSFRAPSTDTQYF.

The rearrangement uses TRBV3-1 and TRBJ2-5; 9 bases map to TRBD2. The CDR3 length is 15 residues. V was pared by 3 bases and J by 5 bases, with 7 bases of the junction left unmatched. Per the germline V gene, CDR1 is LGHDT and CDR2 is YNNKEL (reference sequence). The CDR3 nucleotides read TGTGCCAGCAGCCACTTAGCGGGAGAAGGGGAGACCCAGTACTTC. This translates into CASSHLAGEGETQYF.

This clonotype was observed a few times. The V call is TRBV7-9, the J call TRBJ2-3; 11 bases map to TRBD1. This CDR3 contains 14 residues. Germline assignment: CDR1 SEHNR and CDR2 FQNEAQ (reference sequence). V lost 3 bases and J lost 6; bases outside the gene matches: 2. The CDR3 coding sequence is TGTGCCAGCAGCTTCGGACAGGGGGCGGATACGCAGTATTTT. It is translated as CASSFGQGADTQYF.

This clonotype was recorded many times. The rearrangement uses TRBV6-6 and TRBJ2-3; D ambiguous. Trimming left V 6 bases short and J 3 bases short, with 7 bases between. The length of the CDR3 is 12 residues. Looked up from germline, CDR1 is MNHNY and CDR2 is SVGAGI (reference sequence). CDR3 in DNA: TGTGCCAGCAGCCGCGAGACAGATACGCAGTATTTT. It specifies CASSRETDTQYF.

The V gene is TRBV4-2, the J gene TRBJ2-7; D tentatively reads TRBD1 or TRBD2 (5 bases each). Germline V gene lookup returns CDR1 LGHNA and CDR2 YNFKEQ. Trimming shortened V by 1 base and J by 6 bases, and 13 bases separated the two germline ends. This CDR3 has 14 amino acids. CDR3 DNA: TGTGCCAGCAGCCAAGGGGGCGCGGGTCCCGAGCAGTACTTC. Protein sequence: CASSQGGAGPEQYF.

This clonotype was observed a handful of times. V usage is TRBV28 and J usage is TRBJ2-7, with 9 bases that match TRBD1. The V gene's germline CDR1 is MDHEN and CDR2 SYDVKM. The CDR3 runs to 16 residues. V lost 1 base, J lost 1 base, and 5 bases stayed unmatched. CDR3 DNA sequence: TGTGCCAGCAGTTTATTTGAGACAGGGGGATCCTACGAGCAGTACTTC. It translates to CASSLFETGGSYEQYF.

This clonotype was seen just once. As DNA, the CDR3 is TGTGCCAGCAGCTTAGAACGACAGGGGGCCAAAAACATTCAGTACTTC. It is translated as CASSLERQGAKNIQYF. The chain carries TRBV7-9 and TRBJ2-4; TRBD1 aligns across 8 bases. The junction had 3 bases not matched to a gene; V was cut back by 1 base and J by 1 base. Per germline, CDR1 SEHNR and CDR2 FQNEAQ (reference sequence). The CDR3 is 16 residues long.

In the case of this clonotype: At one boundary the junction diverges from the germline segment, which might be a read error. J is TRBJ2-5 and V is TRBV15, with D possibly matching TRBD2 (6 bases). The CDR3 has 15 amino acids. CDR1 is LNHNV, CDR2 YYDKDF, per germline (reference sequence). The chain's CDR3 is CATGRLSGVGETQYF. The CDR3 DNA reads TGTGCCACCGGCAGATTGTCGGGAGTCGGCGAGACCCAGTACTTC.

The chain combines TRBV4-1 with TRBJ2-3; 9 bases are shared with TRBD2. Trimming removed 2 bases from V and 1 base from J; junction bases left unmatched: 1. The CDR3 has 15 residues. Germline-derived CDR1 and CDR2 are MGHRA and YSYEKL. This CDR3 is CASSQRTSGTDTQYF. As DNA, the CDR3 is TGCGCCAGCAGCCAACGGACTAGCGGCACAGATACGCAGTATTTT.

J is TRBJ1-2 and V is TRBV12-3 or TRBV12-4; 8 nucleotides align to TRBD1. This CDR3 has 14 residues. Trimming removed 4 bases from V and 3 bases from J; junction bases left unmatched: 4. Here the CDR3 reads CASSSLTGDYGYTF. Written as DNA, the CDR3 is TGTGCCAGCAGTTCCCTGACAGGGGACTATGGCTACACCTTC.